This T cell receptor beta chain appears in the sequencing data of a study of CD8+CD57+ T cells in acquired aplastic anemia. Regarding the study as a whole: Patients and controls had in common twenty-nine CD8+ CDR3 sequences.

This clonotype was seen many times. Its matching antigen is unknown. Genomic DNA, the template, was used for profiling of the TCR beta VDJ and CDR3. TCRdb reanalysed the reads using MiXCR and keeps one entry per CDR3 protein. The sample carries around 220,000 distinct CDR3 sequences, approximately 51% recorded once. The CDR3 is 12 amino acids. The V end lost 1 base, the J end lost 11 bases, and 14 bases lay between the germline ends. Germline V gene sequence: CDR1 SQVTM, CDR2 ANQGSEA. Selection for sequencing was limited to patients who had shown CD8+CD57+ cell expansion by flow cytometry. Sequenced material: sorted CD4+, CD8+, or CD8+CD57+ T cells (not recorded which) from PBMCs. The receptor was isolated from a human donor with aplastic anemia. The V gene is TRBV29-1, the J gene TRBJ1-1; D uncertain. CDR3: CSVEGFGIEAFF. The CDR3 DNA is TGCAGCGTTGAAGGCTTCGGGATAGAGGCTTTCTTT.